A selection of T cell receptor beta chains follows, all from one sample in a study of beta chain features in type 1 diabetes. The table came from immunoSEQ multiplex PCR; TCRdb's copy has only in-frame clones and leaves some out. Of 30,000 to 45,000 clones listed, 64% are singletons. Sequencing was carried out using Tregs from blood. Every receptor here comes from a woman in her 30s in good health. Each CDR3 is given with its conserved first and last residue. A D gene is named only where the DNA matches it firmly. Clone size is given for some rows only: seen once, a few or many times, or a class if the clone is expanded.

j_call: TRBJ1-6
d_call: .
v_call: TRBV5-1
clone_size: .
cdr3_nt: TGCGCCAGCAGTTCCGGGGGACATAATTCACCCCTCCACTTT
cdr3_aa: CASSSGGHNSPLHF

j_call: TRBJ2-1
d_call: TRBD2
v_call: TRBV19
clone_size: .
cdr3_nt: TGTGCCAGTACCACCCCCGGGACTAGCGGGCCAGATGAGCAGTTCTTC
cdr3_aa: CASTTPGTSGPDEQFF

j_call: TRBJ2-6
d_call: .
v_call: TRBV6-1
clone_size: .
cdr3_nt: TGTGCCAGCAGTGTGCAGGGTCGGTCTGGGGCCAACGTCCTGACTTTC
cdr3_aa: CASSVQGRSGANVLTF

j_call: TRBJ2-1
d_call: .
v_call: TRBV30
clone_size: few
cdr3_nt: TGTGCCTGGAGTGTAGTTTCACTAGCCAAGGGTGAGCAGTTCTTC
cdr3_aa: CAWSVVSLAKGEQFF

j_call: TRBJ2-3
d_call: TRBD1
v_call: TRBV7-2
clone_size: .
cdr3_nt: TGTGCCAGCAGCCCGTCTCTTGGGACAGGCACAGATACGCAGTATTTT
cdr3_aa: CASSPSLGTGTDTQYF

j_call: TRBJ2-3
d_call: TRBD1
v_call: TRBV6-6
clone_size: .
cdr3_nt: TGTGCCAGCAGCAATGGACAGGGCGACACAGATACGCAGTATTTT
cdr3_aa: CASSNGQGDTDTQYF

j_call: TRBJ2-7
d_call: TRBD1
v_call: TRBV19
clone_size: .
cdr3_nt: TGTGCCAGTAGTTCGACAGGGCCCACCTACGAGCAGTACTTC
cdr3_aa: CASSSTGPTYEQYF

j_call: TRBJ1-5
d_call: .
v_call: TRBV5-5
clone_size: .
cdr3_nt: TGTGCCAGCAGCTTGCGGGCAGGGGCTCAGCCCCAGCATTTT
cdr3_aa: CASSLRAGAQPQHF

j_call: TRBJ1-1
d_call: .
v_call: TRBV29-1
clone_size: .
cdr3_nt: TGCAGCGTTGAGTCCGTCGGGCGGGCTGAAGCTTTCTTT
cdr3_aa: CSVESVGRAEAFF

j_call: TRBJ1-1
d_call: .
v_call: TRBV13
clone_size: .
cdr3_nt: TGTGCCAGCAGCTTGAGCATGAACACTGAAGCTTTCTTT
cdr3_aa: CASSLSMNTEAFF

j_call: TRBJ2-7
d_call: TRBD2
v_call: TRBV18
clone_size: once
cdr3_nt: TGTGCCAGCTCCCTCCTTTGGACCGGGACGCAAGGTCGCGGGAGCTCCTACGAGCAGTACTTC
cdr3_aa: CASSLLWTGTQGRGSSYEQYF

j_call: TRBJ1-2
d_call: TRBD1
v_call: TRBV27
clone_size: .
cdr3_nt: TGTGCCAGCAGTTATACCTACGGGACAGCTAACTATGGCTACACCTTC
cdr3_aa: CASSYTYGTANYGYTF

j_call: TRBJ2-4
d_call: .
v_call: TRBV18
clone_size: .
cdr3_nt: TGTGCCAGCTCACCTAGGGGACTAGCCAAAAACATTCAGTACTTC
cdr3_aa: CASSPRGLAKNIQYF

j_call: TRBJ1-5
d_call: .
v_call: TRBV29-1
clone_size: few
cdr3_nt: TGCAGCGTTGCAGCTTCAGGAAGGGGTCAGCCCCAGCATTTT
cdr3_aa: CSVAASGRGQPQHF

j_call: TRBJ2-7
d_call: TRBD2
v_call: TRBV13
clone_size: .
cdr3_nt: TGTGCCAGCAGCTTAACGGTAGCGGGCCTATACGAGCAGTACTTC
cdr3_aa: CASSLTVAGLYEQYF

j_call: TRBJ2-1
d_call: TRBD2
v_call: TRBV7-9
clone_size: .
cdr3_nt: TGTGCCAGCAGCTTTTCTAGCGGGTCCAGCTCCTACAATGAGCAGTTCTTC
cdr3_aa: CASSFSSGSSSYNEQFF

j_call: TRBJ2-3
d_call: TRBD1
v_call: TRBV27
clone_size: .
cdr3_nt: TGTGCCAGCAGTAAGGGGGCTAGCCCCAGCACAGATACGCAGTATTTT
cdr3_aa: CASSKGASPSTDTQYF

j_call: TRBJ2-1
d_call: TRBD1
v_call: TRBV5-1
clone_size: few
cdr3_nt: TGCGCCAGCAGCCACGGGACAGGGGGCCCCAACTACAATGAGCAGTTCTTC
cdr3_aa: CASSHGTGGPNYNEQFF

j_call: TRBJ1-4
d_call: .
v_call: TRBV7-9
clone_size: .
cdr3_nt: TGTGCCAGCACCGAGGGGGTCGGAACTGAAAAACTGTTTTTT
cdr3_aa: CASTEGVGTEKLFF

j_call: TRBJ2-7
d_call: TRBD1
v_call: TRBV28
clone_size: .
cdr3_nt: TGTGCCAGCAGCAAGTACCCGCAGGGGGTAGGTACGAGCAGTGGGCAGTACTTC
cdr3_aa: CASSKYPQGVGTSSGQYF

j_call: TRBJ1-2
d_call: .
v_call: TRBV18
clone_size: .
cdr3_nt: TGTGCCAGCTCACCACTTGGAGTGGCCGAGGGGGATAACTATGGCTACACCTTC
cdr3_aa: CASSPLGVAEGDNYGYTF

j_call: TRBJ2-6
d_call: .
v_call: TRBV19
clone_size: few
cdr3_nt: TGTGCCAGCCGCCAGGGGCTCGGGGCCAACGTCCTGACTTTC
cdr3_aa: CASRQGLGANVLTF

j_call: TRBJ2-1
d_call: .
v_call: TRBV7-8
clone_size: .
cdr3_nt: TGTGCCAGCAGCTTAGGGGAGGGCAGGGGTCGGATGAGTGAGCAGTTCTTC
cdr3_aa: CASSLGEGRGRMSEQFF

j_call: TRBJ1-2
d_call: TRBD1
v_call: TRBV7-9
clone_size: few
cdr3_nt: TGTGCCAGCAGCCGTCCCACTGGACAGGGAGGCTATGGCTACACCTTC
cdr3_aa: CASSRPTGQGGYGYTF

j_call: TRBJ2-1
d_call: .
v_call: TRBV5-1
clone_size: .
cdr3_nt: TGCGCCAGCAGCTTGGGACAGCCTCCTGGCAATGAGCAGTTCTTC
cdr3_aa: CASSLGQPPGNEQFF

j_call: TRBJ2-1
d_call: TRBD2
v_call: TRBV4-2
clone_size: .
cdr3_nt: TGTGCCAGCAGCCAAGGAGCGGGAGGGAGCTCCTACAATGAGCAGTTCTTC
cdr3_aa: CASSQGAGGSSYNEQFF

j_call: TRBJ2-3
d_call: TRBD2
v_call: TRBV4-2
clone_size: .
cdr3_nt: TGTGCCAGCAGCCAACTCCCAGGACTAGCGGGAGGGACGGGGGCGGATACGCAGTATTTT
cdr3_aa: CASSQLPGLAGGTGADTQYF

j_call: TRBJ2-3
d_call: TRBD2
v_call: TRBV18
clone_size: .
cdr3_nt: TGTGCCAGCTCACCCCTTAGCGGGAGTATAGATACGCAGTATTTT
cdr3_aa: CASSPLSGSIDTQYF

j_call: TRBJ1-2
d_call: .
v_call: TRBV27
clone_size: .
cdr3_nt: TGTGCCAGCAGTCGGACAGCTGAAGGAACTAACTATGGCTACACCTTC
cdr3_aa: CASSRTAEGTNYGYTF

j_call: TRBJ1-4
d_call: TRBD1
v_call: TRBV6-6
clone_size: .
cdr3_nt: TGTGCCAGCAGTCAACGGGGACAGGGGAGAGCTGAAAAACTGTTTTTT
cdr3_aa: CASSQRGQGRAEKLFF

j_call: TRBJ2-7
d_call: .
v_call: TRBV7-8
clone_size: .
cdr3_nt: TGTGCCAGCAGCTTCGGCGAGGGCGGCTACGAGCAGTACTTC
cdr3_aa: CASSFGEGGYEQYF

j_call: TRBJ2-1
d_call: TRBD1
v_call: TRBV7-9
clone_size: .
cdr3_nt: TGTGCCAGCAGCTTATATGGGACAGGGGTTGCCTACAATGAGCAGTTCTTC
cdr3_aa: CASSLYGTGVAYNEQFF